This paragraph covers one TCR beta chain sequence. The source of the sample is a study of blood T cell repertoires in COVID-19. Turning to the study itself: Some COVID-19 samples were acute and others convalescent; all came from the United States, Italy and Spain. The analysed material was cDNA or gDNA that came from T cells, B-cell-depleted T cells, or PBMCs.

Trimming cost V 6 bases and J 1 base, with 22 bases left between them. The V gene's germline CDR1 is MNHNY and CDR2 SVGAGI (reference sequence). The CDR3 is 18 residues long. Authors' analysis steps: Nucleated cell number was recorded as an estimate derived from reference gene primer amplification. Measured with immunoSEQ multiplex PCR; TCRdb has only the in-frame clones, and not every one. V and J calls and clone size come straight from that table; D and trimming were deduced from the DNA. The table lists some 180,000 clones, 60% to 85% of them singletons. This TCR came from a woman between 45 and 65 years old with active or convalescent COVID-19. The V call is TRBV6-6, the J call TRBJ1-3; no clear D gene. The sequencing input was peripheral blood. The CDR3 here is CASRRLAAVLGSGNTIYF. In DNA form, the CDR3 reads TGTGCCAGCAGGCGACTCGCGGCCGTTCTTGGTTCTGGAAACACCATATATTTT.